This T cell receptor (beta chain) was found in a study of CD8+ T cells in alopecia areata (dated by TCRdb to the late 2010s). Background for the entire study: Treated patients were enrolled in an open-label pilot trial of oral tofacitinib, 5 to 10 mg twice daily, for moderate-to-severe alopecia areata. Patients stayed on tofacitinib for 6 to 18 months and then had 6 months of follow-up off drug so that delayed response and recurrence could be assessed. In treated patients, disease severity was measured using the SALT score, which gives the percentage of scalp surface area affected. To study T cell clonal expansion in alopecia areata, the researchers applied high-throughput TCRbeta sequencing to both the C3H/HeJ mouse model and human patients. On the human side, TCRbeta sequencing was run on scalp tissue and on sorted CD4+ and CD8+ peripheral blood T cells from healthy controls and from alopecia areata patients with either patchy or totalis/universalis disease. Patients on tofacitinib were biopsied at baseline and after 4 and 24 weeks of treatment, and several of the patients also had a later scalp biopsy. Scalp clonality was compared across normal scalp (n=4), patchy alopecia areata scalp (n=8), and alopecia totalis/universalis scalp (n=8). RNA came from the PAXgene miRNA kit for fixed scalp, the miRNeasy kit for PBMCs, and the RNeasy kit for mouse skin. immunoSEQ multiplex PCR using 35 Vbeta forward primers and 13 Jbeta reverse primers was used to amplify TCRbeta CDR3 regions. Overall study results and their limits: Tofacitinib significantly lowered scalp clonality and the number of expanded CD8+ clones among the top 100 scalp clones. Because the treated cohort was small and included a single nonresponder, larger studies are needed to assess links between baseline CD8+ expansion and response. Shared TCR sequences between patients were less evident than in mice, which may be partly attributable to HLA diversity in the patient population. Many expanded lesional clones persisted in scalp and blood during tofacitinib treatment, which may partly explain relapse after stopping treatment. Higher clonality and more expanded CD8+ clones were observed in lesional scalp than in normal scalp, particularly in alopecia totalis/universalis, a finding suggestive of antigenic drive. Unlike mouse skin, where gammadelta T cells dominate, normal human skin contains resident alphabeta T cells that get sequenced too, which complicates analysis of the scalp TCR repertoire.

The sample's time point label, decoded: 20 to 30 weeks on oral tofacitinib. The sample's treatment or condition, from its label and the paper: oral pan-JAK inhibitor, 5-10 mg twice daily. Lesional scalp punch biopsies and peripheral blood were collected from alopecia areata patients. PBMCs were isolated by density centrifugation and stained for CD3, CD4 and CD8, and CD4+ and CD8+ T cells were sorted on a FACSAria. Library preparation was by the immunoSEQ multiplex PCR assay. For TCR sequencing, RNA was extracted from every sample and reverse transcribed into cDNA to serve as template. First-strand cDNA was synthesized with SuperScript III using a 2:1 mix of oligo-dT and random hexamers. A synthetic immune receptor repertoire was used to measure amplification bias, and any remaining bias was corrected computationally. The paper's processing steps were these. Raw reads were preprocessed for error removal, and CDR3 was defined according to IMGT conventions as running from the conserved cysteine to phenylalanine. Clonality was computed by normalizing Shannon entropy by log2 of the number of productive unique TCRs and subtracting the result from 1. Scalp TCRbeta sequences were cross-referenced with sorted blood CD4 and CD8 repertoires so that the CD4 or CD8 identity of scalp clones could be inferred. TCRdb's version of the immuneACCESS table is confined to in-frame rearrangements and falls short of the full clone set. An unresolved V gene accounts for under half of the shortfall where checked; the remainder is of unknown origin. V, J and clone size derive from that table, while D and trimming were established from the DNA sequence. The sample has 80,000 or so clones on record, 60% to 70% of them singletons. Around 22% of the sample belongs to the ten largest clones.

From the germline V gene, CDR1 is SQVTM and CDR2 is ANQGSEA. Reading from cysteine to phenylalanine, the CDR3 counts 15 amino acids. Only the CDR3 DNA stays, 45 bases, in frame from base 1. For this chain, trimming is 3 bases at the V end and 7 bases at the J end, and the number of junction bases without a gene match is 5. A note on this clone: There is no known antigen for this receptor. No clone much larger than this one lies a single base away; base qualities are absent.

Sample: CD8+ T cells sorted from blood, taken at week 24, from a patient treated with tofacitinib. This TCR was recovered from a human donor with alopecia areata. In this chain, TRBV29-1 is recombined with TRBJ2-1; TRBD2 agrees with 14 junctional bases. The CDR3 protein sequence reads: CSVETSGRATNEQFF. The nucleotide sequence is TGCAGCGTTGAGACTAGCGGGAGGGCCACGAATGAGCAGTTCTTC.